This T cell receptor beta chain was sequenced for a study of memory CD4+ T cells and cytomegalovirus serostatus. Findings of the study overall: CD4+ memory repertoires contained 67 of 164 reported CMV TCRbeta sequences.

Authors' data handling: After removing out-of-frame reads, approximately 2 million distinct TCRbeta sequences remained. Sequencing was performed with immunoSEQ multiplex PCR; in TCRdb, only in-frame clones are kept and a portion is missing. The V and J calls and clone size were taken over from that table, and D and trimming were inferred from the DNA. The table records about 41,000 clones, over 65% of them present only once. Between the trimmed V and J ends, which lost 3 bases and 0 bases, there was a span of 8 bases. The CDR3 sequence is 13 residues long. Germline V gene sequence: CDR1 SQVTM, CDR2 ANQGSEA. The sort gate was single viable CD3+CD4+CD8-CD45RO+ cells for memory CD4+ T cells. Total CD4+ T cells were enriched by CD4 positive selection. To note about this clone: What it recognizes is unknown. Other nucleotide sequences from this sample produce the same CDR3.

The receptor was isolated from an adult in good health and CMV-seronegative. The genes are TRBV29-1 and TRBJ1-1; no reliable D call. The specimen was memory CD4+ T cells from blood. The CDR3 reads CSVDDGMNTEAFF. The CDR3 bases are TGCAGCGTTGACGACGGGATGAACACTGAAGCTTTCTTT.